This is a list of T cell receptor beta chains from one sample in a study of OX40 agonist ivuxolimab in advanced cancers. Here immunoSEQ multiplex PCR was the method, and the copy in TCRdb shows in-frame clones only, minus some. Among fewer than 90,000 clones listed, roughly nine tenths were seen once. The sequences come from CD4+ or CD8+ T cells sorted from blood, collected in a trial of the OX40 agonist ivuxolimab. All receptors come from an adult with an advanced solid tumor such as melanoma, head and neck, liver or kidney cancer. The CDR3 runs from the conserved cysteine through the conserved F or W. D genes are given only for firm matches. A row's size may be missing; if present it is once, few, many or a size class.

V,size,J,D,DNA,CDR3
TRBV11-3,.,TRBJ2-2,.,TGTGCCAGCAGCTTAGGGCCTACCTCTGGGCCCGGGGAGCTGTTTTTT,CASSLGPTSGPGELFF
TRBV27,.,TRBJ2-7,TRBD2,TGTGCCAGCAGTCAAAGGACTAGCGGTACCTACGAGCAGTACTTC,CASSQRTSGTYEQYF
TRBV6-4,.,TRBJ2-1,TRBD2,TGTGCCAGCAGTGACATAGGGGGCCTTAGCGGGAGTCTCAATGAGCAGTTCTTC,CASSDIGGLSGSLNEQFF
TRBV11-2,few,TRBJ2-2,.,TGTGCCAGCGCCCCCGCTATAGGGGCCGGGGAGCTGTTTTTT,CASAPAIGAGELFF
TRBV19,.,TRBJ2-7,TRBD2,TGTGCCAGTAGTACCCCGGGACTAGCAATCTACGAGCAGTACTTC,CASSTPGLAIYEQYF
TRBV5-1,.,TRBJ1-1,.,TGCGCCAGCAGCTTGGGACCGAGTAACACTGAAGCTTTCTTT,CASSLGPSNTEAFF
TRBV20-1,.,TRBJ2-7,.,TGCAGTGTAGGATGGGTCGACGAGCAGTACTTC,CSVGWVDEQYF
TRBV7-6,.,TRBJ2-3,.,TGTGCCAGCAGTACGGCGGTAGGCACAGATACGCAGTATTTT,CASSTAVGTDTQYF
TRBV25-1,.,TRBJ2-1,.,TGTGCCAGCAGTGGACGAAAGGGAAGTGAGCAGTTCTTC,CASSGRKGSEQFF
TRBV7-2,.,TRBJ1-5,TRBD1,TGTGCCAGCAGCCCGGACAGGGGCCAAGTGGGAGCCCAGCATTTT,CASSPDRGQVGAQHF
TRBV5-6,.,TRBJ1-1,.,TGTGCCAGCAGCTGGCAGGGGTACACTGAAGCTTTCTTT,CASSWQGYTEAFF
TRBV15,.,TRBJ2-1,.,TGTGCCACCAGCAGAGCCGGAACCCACAATGAGCAGTTCTTC,CATSRAGTHNEQFF
TRBV6-5,.,TRBJ2-7,TRBD1,TGTGCCAGCAGTTCCTACGGGACAGGGCTCTACGAGCAGTACTTC,CASSSYGTGLYEQYF
TRBV7-2,.,TRBJ2-2,.,TGTGCCAGCAGCTTAGATCGGGGGAGCGTTACCGGGGAGCTGTTTTTT,CASSLDRGSVTGELFF
TRBV2,.,TRBJ2-3,.,TGTGCCAGCTCTCCGGCGCGGGATCTCACAGATACGCAGTATTTT,CASSPARDLTDTQYF
TRBV4-1,.,TRBJ1-5,TRBD1,TGCGCCAGCAGCCAAGAAGATCACCCAGGGGGTGGTCAGCCCCAGCATTTT,CASSQEDHPGGGQPQHF
TRBV28,.,TRBJ1-4,.,TGTGCCAGCAGTTTAAAAGGAACTAATGAAAAACTGTTTTTT,CASSLKGTNEKLFF
TRBV30,.,TRBJ1-1,.,TGTGCCGAGGGGGGCACTGAAGCTTTCTTT,CAEGGTEAFF
TRBV7-2,.,TRBJ1-2,TRBD1,TGTGCCAGCAGCCCTCGACTGGGACAGGGAGGCTACACCTTC,CASSPRLGQGGYTF
TRBV5-4,.,TRBJ2-1,TRBD1,TGTGCCAGCAGCTCTCTGGACAGGGGGCTGTACAATGAGCAGTTCTTC,CASSSLDRGLYNEQFF
TRBV5-1,.,TRBJ2-3,.,TGCGCCAGCAGCTTCCCGGGAGTTAGCACAGATACGCAGTATTTT,CASSFPGVSTDTQYF
TRBV7-2,.,TRBJ1-3,.,TGTGCCAGCACCGACCGAACTGGGGACTCTGGAAACACCATATATTTT,CASTDRTGDSGNTIYF
TRBV7-3,few,TRBJ2-5,.,TGTGCCAGCAGCTTTTCTTCACCAGGTGCGGCTGAGACCCAGTACTTC,CASSFSSPGAAETQYF
TRBV30,few,TRBJ1-4,TRBD1,TGTGCCTCTGGGACAGCCAATAATGAAAAACTGTTTTTT,CASGTANNEKLFF
TRBV6-1,.,TRBJ2-3,TRBD2,TGTGCCAGCAGTGAAAGATCTTCCGGGAGGGCCGGAGGGAGAGATACGCAGTATTTT,CASSERSSGRAGGRDTQYF
TRBV6-1,.,TRBJ1-5,.,TGTGCCAGCAGAGGGGGATATAGCAATCAGCCCCAGCATTTT,CASRGGYSNQPQHF
TRBV5-1,.,TRBJ1-1,.,TGCGCCAGCGGCGAGATGGTTGGCACTGAAGCTTTCTTT,CASGEMVGTEAFF
TRBV28,.,TRBJ2-4,TRBD1,TGTGCCAGCAGTATTGCCGGGACAGGGGGCGGGGACATTCAGTACTTC,CASSIAGTGGGDIQYF
TRBV5-1,.,TRBJ2-3,.,TGCGCCAGCCAAAAAGGACAGCACACCACAGATACGCAGTATTTT,CASQKGQHTTDTQYF
TRBV6-5,.,TRBJ1-5,.,TGTGCCAGCAGTTACGGCAGGGGAAGTCAGCCCCAGCATTTT,CASSYGRGSQPQHF
TRBV6-5,.,TRBJ2-5,.,TGTGCCAGCAGTTACAAAGAGACCCAGTACTTC,CASSYKETQYF
TRBV19,once,TRBJ2-2,.,TGTGCCAGTAGTCGGGACCTCGGCGGGGAGCTGTTTTTT,CASSRDLGGELFF
TRBV28,many,TRBJ1-2,.,TGTGCCAGCAGGGCGGGCCTCTATTCGGACTATGGCTACACCTTC,CASRAGLYSDYGYTF
TRBV12-2,few,TRBJ1-1,.,TGTGCAAGTCGCTTAGGCAGGGACACTGAAGCTTTCTTT,CASRLGRDTEAFF
TRBV6-5,.,TRBJ2-3,.,TGTGCCAGCAGTCCTTCGGATACGCAGTATTTT,CASSPSDTQYF
TRBV6-6,.,TRBJ1-5,.,TGTGCCAGCAGCCTAGGTTTCGATCAGCCCCAGCATTTT,CASSLGFDQPQHF
TRBV6-5,.,TRBJ1-2,.,TGTGCCAGCAGTTCCCAGCGGGCCATTAACTATGGCTACACCTTC,CASSSQRAINYGYTF
TRBV29-1,.,TRBJ2-7,.,TGCAGCGTTGAGGGAAGGGATGCCCACGAGCAGTACTTC,CSVEGRDAHEQYF
TRBV6-4,.,TRBJ1-5,TRBD1,TGTGCCAGCAGTGACCACAGGGGGCAGCCCCAGCATTTT,CASSDHRGQPQHF
TRBV10-3,.,TRBJ1-1,.,TGTGCCATCAGTGAGTTGAGACAGGAGAAAGCTTTCTTT,CAISELRQEKAFF
TRBV4-1,.,TRBJ1-2,.,TGCGCCAGCAGCCGAGAGACGGGGGGCTACACCTTC,CASSRETGGYTF
TRBV2,.,TRBJ2-2,.,TGTGCCAGCAAGGTCAGAGAGAACACCGGGGAGCTGTTTTTT,CASKVRENTGELFF
TRBV21-1,once,TRBJ2-4,.,TGTGCCAGCAGCCGGCCGGGACAGGGTGTTGACCTAGCCAAAAACATTCAGTACTTC,CASSRPGQGVDLAKNIQYF
TRBV5-4,.,TRBJ1-1,.,TGTGCCAGCAGCTTGGAGTTCAGGATGAACACTGAAGCTTTCTTT,CASSLEFRMNTEAFF
TRBV4-2,.,TRBJ2-2,.,TGTGCCAGCACCCCTAGCCAGGAGCCTAAGGGGATGAACACCGGGGAGCTGTTTTTT,CASTPSQEPKGMNTGELFF
TRBV29-1,.,TRBJ2-7,.,TGCAGCGTAAAAGCCTCGACAGTAACCTACGAGCAGTACTTC,CSVKASTVTYEQYF
TRBV7-2,.,TRBJ2-7,TRBD2,TGTGCCAGCAGCTTACCGCACGGGGGGACCTACGAGCAGTACTTC,CASSLPHGGTYEQYF
TRBV7-2,.,TRBJ1-5,.,TGTGCCAGCAGCGGGAGAAGCAATCAGCCCCAGCATTTT,CASSGRSNQPQHF
TRBV27,.,TRBJ2-2,TRBD1,TGTGCCAGCAGTTCCCGGGACAGAAGGGCCGGGGAGCTGTTTTTT,CASSSRDRRAGELFF
TRBV5-1,.,TRBJ1-2,.,TGCGCCAGCAGCTTGGAGGGAATGGGCTATGGCTACACCTTC,CASSLEGMGYGYTF
TRBV6-1,once,TRBJ1-1,.,TGTGCCAGCAGTGAATTTAGGGGGGCTGAAGCTTTCTTT,CASSEFRGAEAFF
TRBV6-4,.,TRBJ2-2,.,TGTGCCAGCAGTGACTCGCGCCTAGGTTTGGGGGACACCGGGGAGCTGTTTTTT,CASSDSRLGLGDTGELFF
TRBV7-8,.,TRBJ2-5,TRBD2,TGTGCCAGCAGCCAAATAGCGGGAGGGCAAGAGACCCAGTACTTC,CASSQIAGGQETQYF
TRBV7-2,.,TRBJ1-1,TRBD1,TGTGCCAGCAGCTTAACAGGGGAAACTGAAGCTTTCTTT,CASSLTGETEAFF